This TCR beta chain was found in a study of blood T cell repertoires in COVID-19. Study information: There were acute and convalescent COVID-19 samples, and they came from the United States, Italy and Spain. T cells, B-cell-depleted T cells, or PBMCs supplied cDNA or gDNA.

The authors' processing: Amplification of reference gene primers was used by the study to estimate nucleated cell counts. Libraries were prepared by immunoSEQ multiplex PCR; TCRdb keeps only in-frame clonotypes and omits some of them. Clonal size and the V and J genes are those of that table, whereas D and trimming came from the DNA. The sample consists of about 190,000 clones, around four fifths of them appearing once. The source of this sequence is a man younger than 40 with active or convalescent COVID-19. The sample taken for sequencing was peripheral blood.

The CDR3 loop reads CASSQDWTGARDEQYF. CDR3 sequence (DNA): TGCGCCAGCAGCCAAGATTGGACAGGGGCTCGAGACGAGCAGTACTTC. V gene TRBV4-1 combines with J gene TRBJ2-7, with 9 bases fitting TRBD1. The germline V gene has CDR1 MGHRA and CDR2 YSYEKL. This CDR3 contains 16 residues. The V gene end was trimmed by 0 bases and the J gene end by 5 bases; junction bases not matched to a gene: 8.